The rows below give T cell receptor beta chains drawn from one sample of a study of control samples from healthy donors and cancer patients. Some clones are missing from TCRdb's copy, which holds only in-frame ones; the method was immunoSEQ multiplex PCR. The profile covers more than 110,000 clones, with around nine tenths appearing a single time and about 9% taken by the ten largest. Material: blood. These receptors were collected from a woman in her thirties in good health. The CDR3 runs from the conserved cysteine through the conserved F or W. Fields, in order: V gene, J gene, clone size, CDR3 protein. Clone size, where shown, is once, few, many, or a class for clones that have expanded.

TRBV12-3/TRBV12-4	TRBJ2-5	NA	CASSTGGPETQYF
TRBV25-1	TRBJ1-2	NA	CASTSDGIGGYTF
TRBV7-8	TRBJ2-1	few	CASSLGPLDFNEQFF
TRBV9	TRBJ2-2	NA	CASSVVVGTGELFF
TRBV28	TRBJ2-1	NA	CAGLPSGRAYNEQFF
TRBV7-6	TRBJ2-1	NA	CASSLTTSGSKNEQFF
TRBV27	TRBJ1-5	NA	CASSLSSYSNQPQHF
TRBV11-3	TRBJ2-3	NA	CASSKAGLAGSDTQYF
TRBV5-4	TRBJ2-7	NA	CASSLGLAGGYEQYF
TRBV24-1	TRBJ1-5	NA	CATSDFRDSNQPQHF
TRBV11-2	TRBJ2-7	NA	CASSFGGNSYEQYF
TRBV29-1	TRBJ1-2	NA	CSVPTVGLYGYTF
TRBV24-1	TRBJ2-5	NA	CATSDRGARYQETQYF
TRBV7-3	TRBJ2-7	NA	CASSLRGGYEQYF
TRBV14	TRBJ2-1	NA	CASSSTHEQFF
TRBV11-2	TRBJ2-7	NA	CASSLRAEGEQYF
TRBV24-1	TRBJ1-5	few	CATSECTGKNQPQHF
TRBV9	TRBJ2-3	NA	CASSGHISGDTQYF
TRBV7-6	TRBJ2-2	NA	CASSLSSRDRNTGELFF
TRBV7-2	TRBJ2-1	NA	CASSLGGQGTDEQFF
TRBV5-1	TRBJ1-2	once	CASSLAGSYYGYTF
TRBV19	TRBJ1-3	NA	CASSIDEAGNTIYF
TRBV2	TRBJ1-4	once	CASSESLGPGNEKLFF
TRBV7-8	TRBJ2-2	NA	CASSFIAGGGTGELFF
TRBV6-5	TRBJ2-7	NA	CASTAVISYEQYF
TRBV2	TRBJ2-7	NA	CASTQTGIHEQYF